This T cell receptor beta chain was identified during a study of T cell repertoires in ileal Crohn's disease. The wider study: Thiopurines (around ten) or anti-TNF agents (around 17) were given postoperatively to about half.

The V gene end was trimmed by 7 bases and the J gene end by 0 bases; junction bases not matched to a gene: 2. CDR1 and CDR2 (germline): SGHRS, YFSETQ. This CDR3 has 14 residues. Notes on the study in general: Compared with non-smokers, active smokers at surgery showed more clonal expansions. Clonality above 26.8% at surgery always came with endoscopic recurrence. Mucosal expansions were suggested to be mainly CD8 T cells.

Details on this clone: The antigen remains undetermined.

The data were produced by immunoSEQ multiplex PCR, yet TCRdb's version contains in-frame clones alone and is incomplete. The sample holds roughly 3,900 clones; roughly 80% are singletons and the top ten take roughly 6.8%. The receptor comes from an adult with Crohn's disease. The sample taken for sequencing was ileal tissue. The J gene is TRBJ2-3, the V gene TRBV5-1; 10 bases fit TRBD2. CDR3 residues: CASQRGGSTDTQYF. Written as DNA, the CDR3 is TGCGCCAGCCAGCGGGGGGGTAGCACAGATACGCAGTATTTT.